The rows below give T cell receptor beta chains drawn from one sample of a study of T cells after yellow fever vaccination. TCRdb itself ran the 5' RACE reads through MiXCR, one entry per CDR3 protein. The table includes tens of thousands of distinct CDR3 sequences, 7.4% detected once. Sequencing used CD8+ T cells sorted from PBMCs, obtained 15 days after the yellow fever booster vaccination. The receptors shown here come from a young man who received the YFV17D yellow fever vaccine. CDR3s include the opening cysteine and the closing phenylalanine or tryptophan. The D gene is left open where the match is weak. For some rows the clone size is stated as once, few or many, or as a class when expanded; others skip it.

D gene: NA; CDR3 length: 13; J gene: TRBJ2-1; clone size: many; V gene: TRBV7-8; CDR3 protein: CASNDGADNEQFF; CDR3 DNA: TGTGCCAGCAACGACGGGGCTGACAATGAGCAGTTCTTC
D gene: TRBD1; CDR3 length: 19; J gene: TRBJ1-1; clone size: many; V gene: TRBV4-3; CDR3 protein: CASSQNLGTGDFMNTEAFF; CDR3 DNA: TGCGCCAGCAGCCAAAATCTAGGGACAGGGGATTTCATGAACACTGAAGCTTTCTTT
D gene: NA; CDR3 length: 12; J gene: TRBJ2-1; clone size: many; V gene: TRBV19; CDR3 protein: CASSIWGNEQFF; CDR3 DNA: TGTGCCAGTAGTATATGGGGAAATGAGCAGTTCTTC
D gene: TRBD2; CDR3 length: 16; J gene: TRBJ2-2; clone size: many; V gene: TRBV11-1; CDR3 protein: CASSLTSGGDTGELFF; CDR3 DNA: TGTGCCAGCAGCTTAACTAGCGGCGGGGACACCGGGGAGCTGTTTTTT
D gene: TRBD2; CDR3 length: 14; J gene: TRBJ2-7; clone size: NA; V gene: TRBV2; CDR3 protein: CATDTSGSSYEQYF; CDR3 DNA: TGTGCTACCGACACGAGCGGGAGCTCCTACGAGCAGTACTTC
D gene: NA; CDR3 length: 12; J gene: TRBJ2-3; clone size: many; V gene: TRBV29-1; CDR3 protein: CSAPWTADTQYF; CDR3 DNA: TGCAGCGCGCCCTGGACTGCAGATACGCAGTATTTT
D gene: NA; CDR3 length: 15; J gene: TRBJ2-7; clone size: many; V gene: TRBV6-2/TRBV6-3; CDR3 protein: CASSYSNPRGYEQYF; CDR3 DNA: TGTGCCAGCAGTTACTCGAATCCCAGGGGATACGAGCAGTACTTC
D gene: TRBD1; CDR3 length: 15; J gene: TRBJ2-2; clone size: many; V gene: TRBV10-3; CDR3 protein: CAISEGAGGTGELFF; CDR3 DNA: TGTGCCATCAGTGAAGGGGCAGGGGGCACCGGGGAGCTGTTTTTT
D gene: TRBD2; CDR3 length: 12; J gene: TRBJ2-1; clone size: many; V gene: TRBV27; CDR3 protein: CASSPSGRAEFF; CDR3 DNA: TGTGCCAGCAGTCCCAGCGGGAGGGCCGAGTTCTTC
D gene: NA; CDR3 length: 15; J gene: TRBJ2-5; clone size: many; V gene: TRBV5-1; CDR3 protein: CASSFSRGSSETQYF; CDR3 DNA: TGCGCCAGCAGCTTTAGCAGGGGAAGCTCAGAGACCCAGTACTTC
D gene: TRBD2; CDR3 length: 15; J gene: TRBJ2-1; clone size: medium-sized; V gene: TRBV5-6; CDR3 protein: CASSSSGAFWNEQFF; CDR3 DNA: TGTGCCAGCAGCTCTAGCGGTGCCTTCTGGAATGAGCAGTTCTTC
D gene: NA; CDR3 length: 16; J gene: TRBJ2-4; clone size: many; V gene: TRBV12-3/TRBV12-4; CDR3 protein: CASSLGHLIAKNIQYF; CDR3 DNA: TGTGCCAGCAGTTTAGGTCATTTAATAGCCAAAAACATTCAGTACTTC
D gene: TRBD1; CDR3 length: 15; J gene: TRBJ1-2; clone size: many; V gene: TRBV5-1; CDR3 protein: CASSSETGFNYGYTF; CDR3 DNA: TGCGCCAGCAGCTCAGAGACAGGGTTTAACTATGGCTACACCTTC
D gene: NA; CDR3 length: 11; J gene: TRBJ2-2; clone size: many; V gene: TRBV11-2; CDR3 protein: CAGGKAGELFF; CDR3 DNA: TGTGCCGGCGGAAAAGCCGGGGAGCTGTTTTTT
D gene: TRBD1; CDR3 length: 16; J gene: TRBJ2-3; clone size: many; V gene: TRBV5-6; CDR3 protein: CASSLVAGGNTDTQYF; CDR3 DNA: TGTGCCAGCAGCTTGGTTGCAGGGGGCAACACAGATACGCAGTATTTT
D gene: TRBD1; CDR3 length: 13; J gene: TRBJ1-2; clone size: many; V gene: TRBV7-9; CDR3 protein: CASSSRQGYGYTF; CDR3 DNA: TGTGCCAGCAGCTCCAGACAGGGTTATGGCTACACCTTC
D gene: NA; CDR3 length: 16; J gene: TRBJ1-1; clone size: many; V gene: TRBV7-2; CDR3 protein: CASSSPSPGWGTEAFF; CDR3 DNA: TGTGCCAGCAGCTCACCTTCCCCGGGATGGGGCACTGAAGCTTTCTTT
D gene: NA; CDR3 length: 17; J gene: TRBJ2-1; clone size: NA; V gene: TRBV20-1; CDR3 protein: CSAPGTTSLPPYNEQFF; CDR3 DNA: TGCAGTGCTCCAGGGACCACTAGCTTACCACCTTACAATGAGCAGTTCTTC
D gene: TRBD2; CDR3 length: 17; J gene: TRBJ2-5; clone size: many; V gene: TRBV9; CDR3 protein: CASSVAQAGPSEVTQYF; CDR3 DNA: TGTGCCAGCAGCGTAGCGCAAGCGGGGCCCTCCGAGGTGACCCAGTACTTC
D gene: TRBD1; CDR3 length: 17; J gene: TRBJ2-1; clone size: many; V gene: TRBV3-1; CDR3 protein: CASSQVANRGIDNEQFF; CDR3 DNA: TGTGCCAGCAGCCAAGTCGCGAACAGGGGTATCGACAATGAGCAGTTCTTC
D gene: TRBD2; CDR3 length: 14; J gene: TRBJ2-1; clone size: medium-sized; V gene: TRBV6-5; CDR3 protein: CASSTSGSYNEQFF; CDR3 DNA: TGTGCCAGCAGTACTAGCGGCTCCTACAATGAGCAGTTCTTC
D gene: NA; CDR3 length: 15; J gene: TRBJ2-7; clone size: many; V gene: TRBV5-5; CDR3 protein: CASSAALPNSYEQYF; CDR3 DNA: TGTGCCAGCAGCGCGGCACTACCCAACTCCTACGAGCAGTACTTC